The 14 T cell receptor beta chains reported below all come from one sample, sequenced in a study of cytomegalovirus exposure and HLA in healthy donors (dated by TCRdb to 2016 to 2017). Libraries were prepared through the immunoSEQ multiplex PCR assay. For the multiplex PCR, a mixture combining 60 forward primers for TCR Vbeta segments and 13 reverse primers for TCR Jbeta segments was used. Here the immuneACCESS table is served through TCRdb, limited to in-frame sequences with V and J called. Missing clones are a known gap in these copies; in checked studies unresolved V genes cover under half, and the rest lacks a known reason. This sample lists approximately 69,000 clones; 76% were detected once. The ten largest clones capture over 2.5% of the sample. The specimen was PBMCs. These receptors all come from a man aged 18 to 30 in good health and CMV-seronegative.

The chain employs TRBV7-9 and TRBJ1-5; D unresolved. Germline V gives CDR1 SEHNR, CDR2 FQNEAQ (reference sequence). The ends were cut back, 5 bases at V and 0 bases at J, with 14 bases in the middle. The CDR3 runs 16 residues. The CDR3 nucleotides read TGTGCCAGCAGCCTGGGCCGTCGCCATAGCAATCAGCCCCAGCATTTT. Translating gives CASSLGRRHSNQPQHF.

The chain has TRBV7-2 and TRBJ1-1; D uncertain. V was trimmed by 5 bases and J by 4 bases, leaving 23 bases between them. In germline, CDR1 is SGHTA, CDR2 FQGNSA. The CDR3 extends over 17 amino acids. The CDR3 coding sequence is TGTGCCAGCAGCCGCGGGGATATGTATAGAGGGAGCACTGAAGCTTTCTTT. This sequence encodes CASSRGDMYRGSTEAFF.

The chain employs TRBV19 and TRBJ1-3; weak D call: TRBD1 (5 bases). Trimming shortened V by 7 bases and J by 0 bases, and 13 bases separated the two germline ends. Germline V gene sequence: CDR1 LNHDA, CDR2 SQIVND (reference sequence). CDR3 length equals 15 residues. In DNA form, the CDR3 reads TGTGCCAGTAAACAGGCGTCAAACTCTGGAAACACCATATATTTT. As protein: CASKQASNSGNTIYF.

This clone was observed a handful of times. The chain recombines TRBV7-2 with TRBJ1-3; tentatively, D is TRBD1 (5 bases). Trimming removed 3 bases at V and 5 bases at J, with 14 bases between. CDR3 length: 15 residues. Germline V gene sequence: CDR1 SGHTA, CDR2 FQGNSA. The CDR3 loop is CASSFQAGLRNTIYF. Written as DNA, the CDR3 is TGTGCCAGCAGCTTCCAAGCGGGGCTAAGAAACACCATATATTTT.

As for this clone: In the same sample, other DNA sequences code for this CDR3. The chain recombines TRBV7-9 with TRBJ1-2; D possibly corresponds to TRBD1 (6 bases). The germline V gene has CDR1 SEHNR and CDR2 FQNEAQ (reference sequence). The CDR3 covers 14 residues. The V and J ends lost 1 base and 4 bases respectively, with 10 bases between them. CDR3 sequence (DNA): TGTGCCAGCAGCTTAGTAGGACAGAGCTATGGCTACACCTTC. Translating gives CASSLVGQSYGYTF.

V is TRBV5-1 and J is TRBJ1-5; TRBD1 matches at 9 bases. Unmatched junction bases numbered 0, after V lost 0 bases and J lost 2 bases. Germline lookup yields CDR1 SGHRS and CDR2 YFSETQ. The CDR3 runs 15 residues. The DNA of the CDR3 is TGCGCCAGCAGCTTGGGGACAGGGGGCAATCAGCCCCAGCATTTT. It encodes CASSLGTGGNQPQHF.

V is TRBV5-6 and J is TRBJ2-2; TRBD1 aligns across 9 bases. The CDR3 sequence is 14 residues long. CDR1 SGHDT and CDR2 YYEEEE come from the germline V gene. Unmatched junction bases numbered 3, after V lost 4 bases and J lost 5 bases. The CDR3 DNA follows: TGTGCCAGCAGCCCAGGGACAGGGACCGGGGAGCTGTTTTTT. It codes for CASSPGTGTGELFF. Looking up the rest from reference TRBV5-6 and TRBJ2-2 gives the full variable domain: DAGVTQSPTHLIKTRGQQVTLRCSPKSGHDTVSWYQQALGQGPQFIFQYYEEEERQRGNFPDRFSGHQFPNYSSELNVNALLLGDSALYLCASSPGTGTGELFFGEGSRLTVL.

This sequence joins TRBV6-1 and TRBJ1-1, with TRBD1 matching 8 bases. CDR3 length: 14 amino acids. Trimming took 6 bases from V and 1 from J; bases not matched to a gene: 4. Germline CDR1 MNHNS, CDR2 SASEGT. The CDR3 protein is CASSLTGENTEAFF. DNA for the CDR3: TGTGCCAGCAGCCTGACAGGGGAGAACACTGAAGCTTTCTTT.

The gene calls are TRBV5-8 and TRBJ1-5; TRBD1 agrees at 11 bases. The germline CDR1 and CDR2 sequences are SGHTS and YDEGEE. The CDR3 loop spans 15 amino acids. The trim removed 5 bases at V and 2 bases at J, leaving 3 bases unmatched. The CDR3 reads CASSPGQGGNQPQHF. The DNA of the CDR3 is TGTGCCAGCAGTCCGGGACAGGGGGGCAATCAGCCCCAGCATTTT.

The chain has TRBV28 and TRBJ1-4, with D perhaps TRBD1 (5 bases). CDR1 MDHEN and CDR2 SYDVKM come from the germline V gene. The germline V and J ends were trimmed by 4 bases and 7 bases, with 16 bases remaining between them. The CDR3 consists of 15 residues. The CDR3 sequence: CASSSVDGGAEKLFF. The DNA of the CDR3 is TGTGCCAGCAGTTCCGTGGATGGCGGGGCTGAAAAACTGTTTTTT.

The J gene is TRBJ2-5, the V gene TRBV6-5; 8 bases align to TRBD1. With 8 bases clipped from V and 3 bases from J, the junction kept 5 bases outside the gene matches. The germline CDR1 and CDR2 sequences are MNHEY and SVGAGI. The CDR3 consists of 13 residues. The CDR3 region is CASRPTGEETQYF. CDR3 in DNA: TGTGCCAGCCGACCGACAGGGGAAGAGACCCAGTACTTC.

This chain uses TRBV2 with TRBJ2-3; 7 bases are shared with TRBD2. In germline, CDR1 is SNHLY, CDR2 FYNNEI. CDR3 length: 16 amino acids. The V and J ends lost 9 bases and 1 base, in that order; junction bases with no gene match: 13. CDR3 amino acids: CASGGVAQRRTDTQYF. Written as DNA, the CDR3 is TGTGCCAGTGGGGGGGTTGCGCAACGCCGCACAGATACGCAGTATTTT.

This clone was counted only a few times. CDR3 coding DNA: TGCGCCAGCAGCCGCATTTACATCTCGGGAGCTTTCTTT. Translation: CASSRIYISGAFF. The rearrangement joins TRBV4-1 to TRBJ1-1; unclear D gene. Germline V gene data show CDR1 as MGHRA and CDR2 as YSYEKL. The CDR3 totals 13 residues. The ends were cut back, 4 bases at V and 10 bases at J, with 16 bases in the middle.

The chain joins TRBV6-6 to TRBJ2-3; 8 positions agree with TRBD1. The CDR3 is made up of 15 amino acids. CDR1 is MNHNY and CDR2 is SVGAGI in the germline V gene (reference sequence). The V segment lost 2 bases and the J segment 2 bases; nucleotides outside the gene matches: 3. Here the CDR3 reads CASSYGQGSTDTQYF. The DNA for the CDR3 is TGTGCCAGCAGTTACGGACAGGGATCCACAGATACGCAGTATTTT.